This T cell receptor (beta chain) derives from a study of CD8 T cells in ankylosing spondylitis. Trimming took off 7 bases at V and 4 bases at J, with 28 bases between the two ends. There are 18 residues in the CDR3. Study-wide findings and caveats: Reported data indicate significant enrichment of disease-linked clones within matched ankylosing spondylitis synovial fluid.

This clonotype has a count of ten or more. Its cognate antigen is unknown. TCRdb redid the calling of the 5' RACE reads with MiXCR, one entry per CDR3 protein. This sample has 200,000 or so distinct CDR3 sequences, with 15% to 20% found just once. This chain joins TRBV12-3 or TRBV12-4 and TRBJ2-5, with D perhaps given as TRBD1 or TRBD2 (5 bases each). The sequence derives from a male donor aged 10-35 years with ankylosing spondylitis or in good health (not recorded which). Material for sequencing was blood, either unsorted or a sorted T cell fraction (not recorded which). The CDR3 region is CASTIRGVPLVGAETQYF. CDR3 nucleotides: TGTGCCAGCACCATCAGAGGGGTACCCCTGGTTGGGGCAGAGACCCAGTACTTC.